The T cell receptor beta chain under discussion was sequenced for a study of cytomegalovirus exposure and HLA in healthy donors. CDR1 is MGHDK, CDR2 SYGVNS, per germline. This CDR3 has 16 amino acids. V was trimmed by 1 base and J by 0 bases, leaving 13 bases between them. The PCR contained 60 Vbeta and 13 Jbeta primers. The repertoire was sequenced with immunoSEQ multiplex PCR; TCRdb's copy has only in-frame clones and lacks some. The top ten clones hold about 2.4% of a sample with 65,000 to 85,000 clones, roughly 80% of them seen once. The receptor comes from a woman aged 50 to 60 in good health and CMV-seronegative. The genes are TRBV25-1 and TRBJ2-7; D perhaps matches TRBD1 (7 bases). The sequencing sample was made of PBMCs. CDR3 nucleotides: TGTGCCAGCAGTGAATCAAGGCAGGGGGGCTCCTACGAGCAGTACTTC. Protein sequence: CASSESRQGGSYEQYF.